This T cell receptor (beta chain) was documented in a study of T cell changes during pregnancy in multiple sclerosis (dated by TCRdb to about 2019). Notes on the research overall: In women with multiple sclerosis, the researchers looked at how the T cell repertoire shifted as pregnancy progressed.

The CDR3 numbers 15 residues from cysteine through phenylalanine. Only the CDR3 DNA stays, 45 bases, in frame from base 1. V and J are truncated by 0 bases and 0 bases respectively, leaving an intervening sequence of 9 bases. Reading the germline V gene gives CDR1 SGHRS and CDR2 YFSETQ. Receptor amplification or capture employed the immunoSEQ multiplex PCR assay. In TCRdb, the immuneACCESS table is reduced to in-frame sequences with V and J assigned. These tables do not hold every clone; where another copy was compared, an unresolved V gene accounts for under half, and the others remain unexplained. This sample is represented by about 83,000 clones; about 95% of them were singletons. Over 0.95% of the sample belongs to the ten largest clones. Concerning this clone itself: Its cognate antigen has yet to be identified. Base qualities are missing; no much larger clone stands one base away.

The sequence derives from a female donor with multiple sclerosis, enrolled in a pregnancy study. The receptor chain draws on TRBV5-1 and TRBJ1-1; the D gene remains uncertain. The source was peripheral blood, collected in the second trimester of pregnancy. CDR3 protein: CASSLVGLMNTEAFF. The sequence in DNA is TGCGCCAGCAGCTTGGTGGGCCTAATGAACACTGAAGCTTTCTTT.